This T cell receptor beta chain was identified in a study of early T cells in non-severe SARS-CoV-2 infection. Regarding the study as a whole: There was a bias toward anti-spike CD8 responses in VDJdb matching, which missed private and CD4 specificities.

Regarding this clonotype: Its antigen is unknown.

V lost 4 bases and J 1 base, leaving 7 bases between the germline ends. This CDR3 is built from 14 residues. In germline, CDR1 is SNHLY, CDR2 FYNNEI. Unique molecular identifiers were added to individual cDNA molecules. TCRdb redid the calling of the 5' RACE reads with MiXCR, one entry per CDR3 protein. The sample contains 60,000 or so distinct CDR3 sequences, over 9.5% of which appear only once. Sequences were obtained from whole blood. The gene calls are TRBV2 and TRBJ2-2; no reliable D call. The TCR originated in an adult who was a healthcare worker with PCR-confirmed SARS-CoV-2 infection or an uninfected control (not recorded which). As DNA, the CDR3 is TGTGCCAGCAGTGGGCAGATGAACACCGGGGAGCTGTTTTTT. Translation: CASSGQMNTGELFF.